The T cell receptor beta chain described here comes from a study of a mutant IDH1 vaccine in newly diagnosed glioma (dated by TCRdb to about 2021). For the wider study: In the chemotherapy-containing groups, vaccination started alongside temozolomide cycles, whereas in patients who had radiotherapy alone it started 4-6 weeks after radiotherapy. Peripheral blood was collected at six visits: V03 (baseline), V05, V07, V10, V12 and V13. Of the roughly 30 treated patients, around 62% were male and about 40% were female, and a mean age of roughly 40 years was recorded. Prior to enrollment, patients had been given standard therapy consisting of radiotherapy alone, temozolomide alone, or radiochemotherapy with temozolomide, with the combination given to most patients. Longitudinal TCRB deep sequencing was done for 25 to 30 treated patients, wherever samples were available for exploratory analyses. The week-35 safety follow-up took place at visit V12, and the week-47 end of study took place at visit V13. What the authors observed across the whole study: Across multiple MHC alleles, vaccine-induced immune responses were seen in 93.3% of patients. No apparent relationship was observed between pseudoprogression and alterations in the top peripheral T cell clonotypes detected by TCRB sequencing. The authors stated that sample limitations prevented analyses of patient blood samples from being reproduced. Selection of PBMC samples for TCRB deep sequencing was based on availability.

Library prep was done by the immunoSEQ multiplex PCR assay. Following the manufacturer's protocol, the hsTCRB Kit was used to amplify rearranged TCR beta chain sequences. TCRB libraries were sequenced on an Illumina MiSeq. Per the authors' processing: Demultiplexing, trimming and gene mapping were performed with the kit vendor's proprietary platform. The clones in this table, taken by TCRdb from immuneACCESS, are in-frame only. Not every clone is retained; where verified, under half of the shortfall comes from an unresolved V gene, and the cause of the rest is unknown. From that table come the V and J calls and clone size; the DNA was used to work out D and trimming. This sample gives about 60,000 clones in total; roughly 76% of them show up just once. The ten most abundant clones make up around 5% of the sample. The CDR3 starts with the cysteine, ends with the phenylalanine, and has 14 residues. The DNA shown is the 42-base CDR3, in frame from base 1. CDR1 and CDR2, per the germline V gene, are MDHEN and SYDVKM.

Details on this clone: Its recognized antigen is unknown. An end of the junction differs from the germline gene, which may be a read error.

The sample's time point label is to be understood as: week 35, safety follow-up. Each vaccine dose, consisting of 300 ug of a 20-mer mutant IDH1 peptide in Montanide, was administered subcutaneously with topical imiquimod. Patients received eight vaccinations in weeks 1, 3, 5, 7, 11, 15, 19 and 23, corresponding to visits V03 through V10. Newly diagnosed WHO grade 3 or 4 IDH1-mutant astrocytomas showing loss of nuclear ATRX were present in the donors. The samples were drawn from NOA16, a multicentre, single-arm, open-label phase I trial in Germany that tested a mutant IDH1 peptide vaccine in humans for the first time. Genomic DNA for TCRB sequencing was extracted from EDTA blood using the DNeasy Blood and Tissue Kit.

The sequence was collected from a middle-aged man with glioma. This chain is built from TRBV28 and TRBJ2-1, with the D gene uncertain. The sample consisted of PBMCs, taken from a glioma patient whose treatment included an IDH1 peptide vaccine. The DNA sequence is TGTGCCAGCAGTTTAGTGGGTTCCTTCAATCAGCAGTTCTTC. It is translated as CASSLVGSFNQQFF.